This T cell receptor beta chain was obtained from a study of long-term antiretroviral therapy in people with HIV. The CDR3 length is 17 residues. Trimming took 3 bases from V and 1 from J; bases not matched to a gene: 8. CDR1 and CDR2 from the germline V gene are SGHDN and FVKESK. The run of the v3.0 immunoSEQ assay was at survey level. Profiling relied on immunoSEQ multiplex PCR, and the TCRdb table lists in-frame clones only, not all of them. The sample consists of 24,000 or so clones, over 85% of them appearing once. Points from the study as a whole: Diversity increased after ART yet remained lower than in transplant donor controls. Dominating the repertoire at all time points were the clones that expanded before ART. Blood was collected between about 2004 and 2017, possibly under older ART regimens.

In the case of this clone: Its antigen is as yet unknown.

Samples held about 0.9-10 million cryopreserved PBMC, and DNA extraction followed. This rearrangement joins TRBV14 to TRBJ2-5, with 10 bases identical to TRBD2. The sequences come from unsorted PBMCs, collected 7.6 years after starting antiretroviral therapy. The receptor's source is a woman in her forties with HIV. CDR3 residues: CASSHTLAGGPQETQYF. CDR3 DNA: TGTGCCAGCAGCCACACATTAGCGGGGGGTCCCCAAGAGACCCAGTACTTC.